This passage covers 18 T cell receptor beta chains from one sample sequenced in a study of radiation and T cells in renal cell carcinoma. TCRdb's copy holds only in-frame clones and misses some; the assay was immunoSEQ multiplex PCR. The table includes 85,000 to 100,000 clones, 70% to 90% detected once. Time point: baseline pretreatment blood. Described treatment: 15 Gy SBRT to primary tumor, nephrectomy 4 weeks later. The source material was blood, sampled from a patient whose treatment included radiotherapy and nephrectomy. These receptors were collected from a man in his fifties with renal cell carcinoma.

This clone turned up a few times. A junction boundary mismatches the germline segment, possibly from a read error. The chain recombines TRBV2 with TRBJ1-1; D gene unclear. CDR1 SNHLY and CDR2 FYNNEI come from the germline V gene. There are 14 residues in the CDR3. CDR3 sequence (DNA): TGTGCCAGCAGGGAAGGCGTAATAAGCACTGAAGCTTTCTTT. Translated: CASREGVISTEAFF.

The chain has TRBV4-1 and TRBJ2-6; 7 bases agree with TRBD1. The CDR3 has 21 residues. Germline V gene lookup returns CDR1 MGHRA and CDR2 YSYEKL. V was pared by 0 bases and J by 0 bases, with 14 bases of the junction left unmatched. The chain's CDR3 is CASSQDRGLTGWASGANVLTF. The CDR3 region has the DNA TGCGCCAGCAGCCAAGATAGGGGTTTGACAGGGTGGGCCTCTGGGGCCAACGTCCTGACTTTC.

The chain employs TRBV2 and TRBJ1-2; D is unresolved. Germline V gene data show CDR1 as SNHLY and CDR2 as FYNNEI. The CDR3 contains 12 residues. V shed 7 bases and J shed 5 bases, with 11 bases lying between them. The CDR3 region has the DNA TGTGCCAGCATGAGCAGCAGATATGGCTACACCTTC. Amino acid sequence: CASMSSRYGYTF.

The chain uses TRBV30 and TRBJ2-1; weak D call: TRBD2 (6 bases). V lost 1 base and J lost 5, with 21 bases in between. The length of the CDR3 is 17 residues. Germline CDR1 and CDR2: GTSNPN and SVGIG (reference sequence). DNA for the CDR3: TGTGCCTGGAGTGGCCTGGGGACGTGGGGGGTGAACAATGAGCAGTTCTTC. This sequence encodes CAWSGLGTWGVNNEQFF.

The chain couples TRBV9 to TRBJ2-1, with D hard to call. Per the germline V gene, CDR1 is SGDLS and CDR2 is YYNGEE. V gave up 0 bases and J gave up 5 bases, with 6 bases separating them. CDR3 length: 13 amino acids. The CDR3 is CASSVAYNNEQFF. CDR3 DNA: TGTGCCAGCAGCGTAGCGTACAACAATGAGCAGTTCTTC.

The chain links TRBV6-1 to TRBJ1-2, with 10 nucleotides matching TRBD1. The CDR3 is 13 amino acids. Germline V gene data show CDR1 as MNHNS and CDR2 as SASEGT. With V trimmed by 6 bases and J by 8 bases, 6 bases remained unmatched. The CDR3 DNA follows: TGTGCCAGCAGGGGACAGGGGACCGTAGGCTACACCTTC. This translates into CASRGQGTVGYTF.

This sequence joins TRBV15 and TRBJ2-2; TRBD1 matches 9 bases. The CDR3 covers 15 residues. Germline assignment: CDR1 LNHNV and CDR2 YYDKDF (reference sequence). With V trimmed by 5 bases and J by 0 bases, 1 base remained unmatched. In DNA form, the CDR3 reads TGTGCCACCAGCCGGGACAGGGCGAACACCGGGGAGCTGTTTTTT. Amino acid sequence: CATSRDRANTGELFF.

This chain links TRBV6-5 with TRBJ1-5, with 10 nucleotides matching TRBD1. The CDR3 totals 13 residues. Germline-derived CDR1 and CDR2 are MNHEY and SVGAGI. Unmatched junction bases numbered 3, after V lost 8 bases and J lost 5 bases. The CDR3 nucleotides are TGTGCCAGCTCCGGACAGGGGGATCAGCCCCAGCATTTT. Translation: CASSGQGDQPQHF.

The gene calls are TRBV6-4 and TRBJ2-1; D possibly matches TRBD1 or TRBD2 (5 bases each). The CDR3 spans 15 residues. The V end lost 10 bases, the J end lost 9 bases, and 25 bases lay between the germline ends. The germline V gene has CDR1 MRHNA and CDR2 SNTAGT. In DNA, the CDR3 is TGTGCCACCTCCATCGGGGCGCGGTCCCAAGTTGAGCAGTTCTTC. It specifies CATSIGARSQVEQFF.

The chain links TRBV5-1 to TRBJ1-2; 8 bases are shared with TRBD1. Germline V gene data show CDR1 as SGHRS and CDR2 as YFSETQ. With V trimmed by 4 bases and J by 8 bases, 10 bases remained unmatched. This CDR3 has 14 amino acids. CDR3 sequence (DNA): TGCGCCAGCAGCCCCTCCGGGACAGGTTACGGCTACACCTTC. Protein sequence: CASSPSGTGYGYTF.

This chain links TRBV9 with TRBJ2-3, with D possibly TRBD2 on 6 matching bases. There are 15 residues in the CDR3. CDR1 and CDR2 (germline): SGDLS, YYNGEE. V lost 3 bases and J 0 bases, leaving 11 bases between the germline ends. The CDR3 DNA reads as TGTGCCAGCAGCGGGGGACTCCGTAGCACAGATACGCAGTATTTT. Amino acids: CASSGGLRSTDTQYF.

The chain couples TRBV7-6 to TRBJ2-1, with 11 bases fitting TRBD2. With 6 bases clipped from V and 1 base from J, the junction kept 14 bases outside the gene matches. The CDR3 has 19 amino acids. The V gene's germline CDR1 is SGHVS and CDR2 FNYEAQ. CDR3 bases: TGTGCCAGCAGTATATTGGGGGCTAGCGGGGGGTTTTCCTACAATGAGCAGTTCTTC. Translating gives CASSILGASGGFSYNEQFF.

This clone was counted between two and nine times. V usage is TRBV5-8 and J usage is TRBJ1-6; 7 nucleotides align to TRBD1. The CDR3 consists of 16 residues. The junction had 11 bases not matched to a gene; V was cut back by 3 bases and J by 8 bases. Germline CDR1 is SGHTS and CDR2 is YDEGEE. The CDR3, as DNA: TGTGCCAGCAGCTCAACAGGGGCAGAATCCCATTCACCCCTCCACTTT. Amino acids: CASSSTGAESHSPLHF.

This sequence joins TRBV9 and TRBJ2-1; D unresolved. CDR3 length equals 13 residues. The V gene lost 0 bases and the J gene lost 6 bases, with 7 bases spanning the gap. Germline CDR1 and CDR2: SGDLS and YYNGEE. CDR3 nucleotides: TGTGCCAGCAGCGTAGAGGATGCCAATGAGCAGTTCTTC. Its translation: CASSVEDANEQFF.

The V call is TRBV30, the J call TRBJ1-4; a possible D gene is TRBD1 (5 bases). The V gene lost 2 bases and the J gene lost 7 bases, with 17 bases spanning the gap. The CDR3 is 15 residues long. Per germline, CDR1 GTSNPN and CDR2 SVGIG (reference sequence). The CDR3 spells CAWSPRSGWSEKLFF. CDR3 coding DNA: TGTGCCTGGAGTCCTCGGTCAGGGTGGAGTGAAAAACTGTTTTTT.

The J gene is TRBJ2-3, the V gene TRBV28; 10 bases agree with TRBD2. CDR1 MDHEN and CDR2 SYDVKM come from the germline V gene. J lost 9 bases, V lost 5 bases, and 8 bases had no gene match. The CDR3 has 14 residues. The CDR3 bases are TGTGCCAGCAGTCGAACAGAACTAGCGGGAACGCAGTATTTT. It encodes CASSRTELAGTQYF.

The CDR3 coding sequence is TGCGCCAGCAGCTTGACCCAAGAGACCCAGTACTTC. This codes for CASSLTQETQYF. The genes are TRBV5-1 and TRBJ2-5, with D uncertain. The CDR3 has 12 residues. Deletions cut 1 base from V and 1 base from J, with 2 bases between. CDR1 SGHRS and CDR2 YFSETQ come from the germline V gene.

The chain carries TRBV2 and TRBJ1-2, with a tentative D call TRBD1 (6 bases). Trimming took off 5 bases at V and 8 bases at J, with 15 bases between the two ends. Per germline, CDR1 SNHLY and CDR2 FYNNEI. This CDR3 is built from 13 residues. The CDR3 here is CASSKWDTRGYTF. The DNA for the CDR3 is TGTGCCAGCAGTAAATGGGACACGCGGGGCTACACCTTC.